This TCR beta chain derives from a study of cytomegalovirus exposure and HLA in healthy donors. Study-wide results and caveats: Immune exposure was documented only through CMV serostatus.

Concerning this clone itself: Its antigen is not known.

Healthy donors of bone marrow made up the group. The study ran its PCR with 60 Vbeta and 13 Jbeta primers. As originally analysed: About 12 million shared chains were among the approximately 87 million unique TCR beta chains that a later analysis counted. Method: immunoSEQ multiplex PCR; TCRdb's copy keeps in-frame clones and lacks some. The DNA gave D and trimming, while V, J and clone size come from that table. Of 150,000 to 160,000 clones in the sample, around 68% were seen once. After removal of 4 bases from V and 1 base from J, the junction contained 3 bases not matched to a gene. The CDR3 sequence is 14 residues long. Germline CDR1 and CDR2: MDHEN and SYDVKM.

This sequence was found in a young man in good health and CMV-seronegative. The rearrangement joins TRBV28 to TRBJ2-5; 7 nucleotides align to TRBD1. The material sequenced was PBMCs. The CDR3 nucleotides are TGTGCCAGCAGTTCAACAGGGGTCCAAGAGACCCAGTACTTC. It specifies CASSSTGVQETQYF.